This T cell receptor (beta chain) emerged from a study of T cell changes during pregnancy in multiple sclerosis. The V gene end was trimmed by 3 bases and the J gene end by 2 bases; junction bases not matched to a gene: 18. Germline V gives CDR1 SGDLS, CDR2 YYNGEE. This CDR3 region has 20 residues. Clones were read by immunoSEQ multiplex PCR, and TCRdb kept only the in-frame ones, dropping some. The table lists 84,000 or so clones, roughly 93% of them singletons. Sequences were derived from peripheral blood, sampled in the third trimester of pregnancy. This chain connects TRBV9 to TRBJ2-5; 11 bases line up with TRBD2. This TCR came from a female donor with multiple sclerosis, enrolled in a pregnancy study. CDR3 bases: TGTGCCAGCAGCGCGCAAACCTTTAGCGGGGGGGCCTTGGAGCAAGAGACCCAGTACTTC. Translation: CASSAQTFSGGALEQETQYF.